This T cell receptor beta chain was recorded in a study of blood T cell repertoires in COVID-19. Clones were read by immunoSEQ multiplex PCR, and TCRdb kept only the in-frame ones, dropping some. The sample shows about 270,000 clones, about nine tenths of them seen only once. Germline assignment: CDR1 LGHNA and CDR2 YNFKEQ. V lost 4 bases and J lost 2; bases outside the gene matches: 19. This CDR3 contains 19 residues. The source is a man over 45 with acute or convalescent COVID-19. Sequencing used peripheral blood. The V and J genes are TRBV4-2 and TRBJ2-7; 8 bases match TRBD1. The CDR3 bases are TGTGCCAGCAGCCGCCCCCGAGGGACAGGAGTCTTTGACGCCTACGAGCAGTACTTC. Its protein product is CASSRPRGTGVFDAYEQYF.